Described below is a single T cell receptor beta chain sequence and its context. The entry originates in a study of blood T cell repertoires in COVID-19. Original data processing: The assay estimated nucleated cells by amplifying reference gene primers. Repertoires were generated with immunoSEQ multiplex PCR, while TCRdb's copy carries only in-frame clones and drops some. V and J calls and clone size follow that table, whereas D and trimming were derived from the DNA. In the table there are 100,000 or so clones, less than 85% of which are singletons. V was clipped by 2 bases and J by 4 bases, with 15 bases between them. CDR1 GTSNPN and CDR2 SVGIG come from the germline V gene (reference sequence). The CDR3 runs to 14 residues.

This chain joins TRBV30 and TRBJ2-7; D remains unclear. This receptor was obtained from a man aged 70-80 years with active or convalescent COVID-19. Sequenced: peripheral blood. The CDR3 DNA is TGTGCCTGGAGTCAGGCGTGGATAAAATACGAGCAGTACTTC. This encodes CAWSQAWIKYEQYF. Full variable domain (missing parts from reference TRBV30 and TRBJ2-7): SQTIHQWPATLVQPVGSPLSLECTVEGTSNPNLYWYRQAAGRGLQLLFYSVGIGQISSEVPQNLSASRPQDRQFILSSKKLLLSDSGFYLCAWSQAWIKYEQYFGPGTRLTVT.